Listed below are T cell receptor beta chains from one sample, sequenced in a study of CD8 T cells in Susac syndrome. TCRdb independently ran MiXCR on the immunoSEQ multiplex PCR reads; one entry per CDR3 protein. The table includes 100,000 to 150,000 distinct CDR3 sequences, around 94% detected once. Sequenced sample: CD4+ T cells from PBMCs. These receptors were obtained from a human donor in good health. Both conserved end residues are part of each CDR3. D genes are given only for firm matches. Not every row has a clone size; where given, it reads once, few, many or a size class.

d_gene: NA; v_gene: TRBV25-1; abundance: NA; j_gene: TRBJ1-1; CDR3nt: TGTGCCAGCAGTGATCTGATGAACACTGAAGCTTTCTTT; CDR3aa: CASSDLMNTEAFF
d_gene: NA; v_gene: TRBV12-3/TRBV12-4; abundance: NA; j_gene: TRBJ2-7; CDR3nt: TGTGCCAGCAGTTTAAGGGGGTTCGGGTACGAGCAGTACTTC; CDR3aa: CASSLRGFGYEQYF
d_gene: NA; v_gene: TRBV19; abundance: NA; j_gene: TRBJ1-1; CDR3nt: TGTGCCAGTAGTATCGGACAGACAATGAACACTGAAGCTTTCTTT; CDR3aa: CASSIGQTMNTEAFF
d_gene: TRBD1; v_gene: TRBV15; abundance: NA; j_gene: TRBJ1-3; CDR3nt: TGTGCCACCAGCAGATCCCCGAAACAGGGGGACACCATATATTTT; CDR3aa: CATSRSPKQGDTIYF
d_gene: NA; v_gene: TRBV19; abundance: NA; j_gene: TRBJ1-1; CDR3nt: TGTGCCATTGGGCCAAGAGACACCTCACGGGGCACTGAAGCTTTCTTT; CDR3aa: CAIGPRDTSRGTEAFF
d_gene: NA; v_gene: TRBV18; abundance: NA; j_gene: TRBJ1-2; CDR3nt: TGTGCCAGCTCCGCCTGGGGACCCTATGGCTACACCTTC; CDR3aa: CASSAWGPYGYTF
d_gene: TRBD1; v_gene: TRBV5-4; abundance: NA; j_gene: TRBJ1-1; CDR3nt: TGTGCCAGCAGCCGGGGGACAGCTGAAGCTTTCTTT; CDR3aa: CASSRGTAEAFF
d_gene: NA; v_gene: TRBV7-2; abundance: NA; j_gene: TRBJ2-7; CDR3nt: TGTGCCAGCCGACCGGCCGGCGTCGAGCAGTACTTC; CDR3aa: CASRPAGVEQYF
d_gene: NA; v_gene: TRBV5-1; abundance: NA; j_gene: TRBJ1-1; CDR3nt: TGCGCCAGCAGGATGGGGGCGTCAACCGGTGAAGCTTTCTTT; CDR3aa: CASRMGASTGEAFF
d_gene: NA; v_gene: TRBV29-1; abundance: NA; j_gene: TRBJ2-5; CDR3nt: TGCAGCGCAGGTTTCCTGACGATCCAAGAGACCCAGTACTTC; CDR3aa: CSAGFLTIQETQYF
d_gene: NA; v_gene: TRBV19; abundance: NA; j_gene: TRBJ1-2; CDR3nt: TGTGCCAGTGCCTCAGGGGCGCGGTATGGCTACACCTTC; CDR3aa: CASASGARYGYTF
d_gene: NA; v_gene: TRBV24-1; abundance: NA; j_gene: TRBJ1-5; CDR3nt: TGTGCCACCAGGCAAAACGGCCTCAATCAGCCCCAGCATTTT; CDR3aa: CATRQNGLNQPQHF
d_gene: TRBD2; v_gene: TRBV12-3/TRBV12-4; abundance: NA; j_gene: TRBJ2-1; CDR3nt: TGTGCCAGCAGCCACCCTAGCGGGAGTTATTTAGGGTCCTACAATGAGCAGTTCTTC; CDR3aa: CASSHPSGSYLGSYNEQFF
d_gene: TRBD2; v_gene: TRBV28; abundance: NA; j_gene: TRBJ2-1; CDR3nt: TGTGCCAGCAGCCCCTCACTAGCGGGACTATCCAATGAGCAGTTCTTC; CDR3aa: CASSPSLAGLSNEQFF
d_gene: TRBD1; v_gene: TRBV7-2; abundance: NA; j_gene: TRBJ2-3; CDR3nt: TGTGCCAGCAGCTTAGCTTGGACAGGGGGCGCGGGTACGCAGTATTTT; CDR3aa: CASSLAWTGGAGTQYF
d_gene: NA; v_gene: TRBV4-3; abundance: NA; j_gene: TRBJ2-1; CDR3nt: TGCGCCAGCAGCCAGCTGGACTCCTACAATGAGCAGTTCTTC; CDR3aa: CASSQLDSYNEQFF
d_gene: NA; v_gene: TRBV5-4; abundance: NA; j_gene: TRBJ2-7; CDR3nt: TGTGCCAGCAGCTTGGGTACAGATCCCCTCTACGAGCAGTACTTC; CDR3aa: CASSLGTDPLYEQYF
d_gene: NA; v_gene: TRBV9; abundance: NA; j_gene: TRBJ2-1; CDR3nt: TGTGCCAGCAGCGTAGCGGGAGCGGGCGTTGAGCAGTTCTTC; CDR3aa: CASSVAGAGVEQFF
d_gene: TRBD2; v_gene: TRBV12-3/TRBV12-4; abundance: NA; j_gene: TRBJ2-1; CDR3nt: TGTGCCAGCAGCCACCCTCCTGGGCGGGAGAACAATGAGCAGTTCTTC; CDR3aa: CASSHPPGRENNEQFF
d_gene: TRBD1; v_gene: TRBV28; abundance: NA; j_gene: TRBJ2-7; CDR3nt: TGTGCCAGCAGTCCATTCCCCGGGACAGGGGCCACCTACGAGCAGTACTTC; CDR3aa: CASSPFPGTGATYEQYF
d_gene: TRBD1; v_gene: TRBV28; abundance: once; j_gene: TRBJ1-2; CDR3nt: TGTGCCAGCAGTCCCTCAATTCTCCCAGGGGGCGACTATGGCTACACCTTC; CDR3aa: CASSPSILPGGDYGYTF
d_gene: TRBD2; v_gene: TRBV12-3/TRBV12-4; abundance: NA; j_gene: TRBJ2-1; CDR3nt: TGTGCCAGCACCGGACTAGCGGACAATGAGCAGTTCTTC; CDR3aa: CASTGLADNEQFF
d_gene: NA; v_gene: TRBV11-2; abundance: NA; j_gene: TRBJ1-3; CDR3nt: TGTGCCAGCAGCCCAGGGTGGGGAAACACCATATATTTT; CDR3aa: CASSPGWGNTIYF